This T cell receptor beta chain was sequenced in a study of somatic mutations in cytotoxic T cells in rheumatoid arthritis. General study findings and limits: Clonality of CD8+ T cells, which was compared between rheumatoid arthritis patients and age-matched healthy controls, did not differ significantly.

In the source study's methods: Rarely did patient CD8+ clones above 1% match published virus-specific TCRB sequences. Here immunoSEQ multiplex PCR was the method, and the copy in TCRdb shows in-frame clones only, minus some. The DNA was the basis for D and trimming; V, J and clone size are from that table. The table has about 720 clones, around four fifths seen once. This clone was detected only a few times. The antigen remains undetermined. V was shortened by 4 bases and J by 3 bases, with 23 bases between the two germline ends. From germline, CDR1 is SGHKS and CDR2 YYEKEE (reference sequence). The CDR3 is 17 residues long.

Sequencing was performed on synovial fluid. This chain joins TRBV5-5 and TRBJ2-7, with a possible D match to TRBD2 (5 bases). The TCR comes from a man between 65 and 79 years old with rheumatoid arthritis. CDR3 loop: CASSLASLNSQLYEQYF. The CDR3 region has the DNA TGTGCCAGCAGCCTAGCTTCCCTAAACAGTCAACTCTACGAGCAGTACTTC.